The entry below gives a single TCR beta chain sequence along with its context. Its antigen is as yet unknown. PCR primers comprised 60 Vbeta and 13 Jbeta primers. In the authors' methods: The count from a later analysis was some 76 million unique TCR beta chains, 9.5 million to 13 million of them shared. Assay used: immunoSEQ multiplex PCR; TCRdb lists only in-frame clones, some missing. D and trimming were read from the DNA, whereas the V and J calls and clone size are those reported in that table. Its listing shows approximately 40,000 clones. The record originates from a study of cytomegalovirus exposure and HLA in healthy donors. General study points: In an earlier analysis, in several hundred donors, most V segments appeared productive either ~87% or ~30% of the time.

It was healthy bone marrow donors who served as donors. The donors, nominally healthy at sampling, likely had unrecorded immune exposures. This sequence originates from a woman between 25 and 40 years old in good health and CMV-seronegative. The specimen sequenced was PBMCs.

CDR3 bases: TGTGCCAGCTCACCCGGGACAGCCAATCAGCCCCAGCATTTT. As protein: CASSPGTANQPQHF. The V gene is TRBV18, the J gene TRBJ1-5; TRBD1 matches 7 bases. V dropped 3 bases and J dropped 3; count of bases not matched to a gene: 2. The CDR3 has 14 amino acids. CDR1 KGHSH and CDR2 LQKENI come from the germline V gene.